This entry lists 17 T cell receptor beta chains sequenced from one sample in a study of T cell responses to AZD1222 COVID-19 vaccine. TCRdb's copy holds only in-frame clones and misses some; the assay was immunoSEQ multiplex PCR. The repertoire includes roughly 180,000 clones, roughly 93% of them detected once, and 9.2% sits in the top ten. Sequencing used peripheral blood, obtained on day 0 of AZD1222 vaccination. These receptors came from an adult in good health.

The chain uses TRBV5-1 and TRBJ1-4; D not resolved. The V gene lost 2 bases and the J gene lost 0 bases, with 8 bases spanning the gap. The CDR3 length is 15 residues. Germline V gene lookup returns CDR1 SGHRS and CDR2 YFSETQ. CDR3 sequence: CASSFGAATNEKLFF. In nucleotides, the CDR3 is TGCGCCAGCAGCTTTGGAGCCGCAACTAATGAAAAACTGTTTTTT.

This clone was seen just once. V is TRBV21-1 and J is TRBJ2-7. TRBV21-1 constitutes a pseudogene. The CDR3 covers 15 residues. The CDR3 protein is CASSKRPKTPHEQYF. CDR3 nucleotide sequence: TGTGCCAGCAGCAAACGGCCAAAGACGCCCCACGAGCAGTACTTC.

The V and J genes are TRBV19 and TRBJ1-2, with D possibly TRBD1 on 6 matching bases. The CDR3 consists of 13 residues. Germline-derived CDR1 and CDR2 are LNHDA and SQIVND (reference sequence). The V gene lost 6 bases and the J gene lost 4 bases, with 12 bases spanning the gap. The CDR3 DNA is TGTGCCAGTAGCCCTGACAGGAGCTATGGCTACACCTTC. This codes for CASSPDRSYGYTF.

DNA for the CDR3: TGCGCCAGCAGTAAGGATAACGGGGAGCTGTTTTTT. Translation gives CASSKDNGELFF. The genes are TRBV10-1 and TRBJ2-2; no reliable D call. The CDR3 totals 12 residues. The germline V and J ends were trimmed by 5 bases and 7 bases, with 8 bases remaining between them. Looked up from germline, CDR1 is WNHNN and CDR2 is SYGVQD (reference sequence).

This clone has only one observation. The chain employs TRBV19 and TRBJ1-2; TRBD1 matches 11 bases. Germline V CDR1 and CDR2: LNHDA, SQIVND (reference sequence). CDR3 length: 17 amino acids. V was clipped by 5 bases and J by 8 bases; unmatched bases: 16. The CDR3 DNA follows: TGTGCCAGTAGTGCGACGGGGAGGACAGGGGGCGCGGAAGGCTACACCTTC. Translated, it gives CASSATGRTGGAEGYTF.

CDR3 sequence: CASSEGLGGPQGELFF. CDR3 sequence (DNA): TGTGCCAGCAGCGAAGGACTAGGAGGCCCTCAGGGGGAGCTGTTTTTT. The rearrangement links TRBV4-2 to TRBJ2-2; 7 bases agree with TRBD2. The junction had 14 bases not matched to a gene; V was cut back by 5 bases and J by 8 bases. Germline-derived CDR1 and CDR2 are LGHNA and YNFKEQ. The CDR3 covers 16 residues.

The chain couples TRBV6-5 to TRBJ1-1, with 8 bases matching TRBD1. The CDR3 spans 14 residues. Germline V gene lookup returns CDR1 MNHEY and CDR2 SVGAGI. With V trimmed by 7 bases and J by 0 bases, 4 bases remained unmatched. CDR3 region: CASTKGQVNTEAFF. CDR3 in DNA: TGTGCCAGCACCAAGGGACAGGTGAACACTGAAGCTTTCTTT.

The rearrangement links TRBV18 to TRBJ1-2, with D perhaps matching TRBD1 (6 bases). Germline V gene data show CDR1 as KGHSH and CDR2 as LQKENI. The V and J ends lost 3 bases and 7 bases respectively, with 15 bases between them. This CDR3 has 14 amino acids. The CDR3 sequence is CASSPLPGAPGYTF. CDR3 nucleotide sequence: TGTGCCAGCTCACCCCTCCCGGGGGCGCCTGGCTACACCTTC.

The count of this clone is one. The chain has TRBV5-5 and TRBJ2-7; 10 nucleotides agree with TRBD2. Per germline, CDR1 SGHKS and CDR2 YYEKEE (reference sequence). This CDR3 is 15 amino acids long. V gave up 0 bases and J gave up 1 base; unmatched junction bases: 1. CDR3 sequence: CASSLGLAGSYEQYF. CDR3 nucleotide sequence: TGTGCCAGCAGCTTGGGACTAGCGGGTTCCTACGAGCAGTACTTC. Filled out from reference TRBV5-5 and TRBJ2-7, the complete variable domain reads DAGVTQSPTHLIKTRGQQVTLRCSPISGHKSVSWYQQVLGQGPQFIFQYYEKEERGRGNFPDRFSARQFPNYSSELNVNALLLGDSALYLCASSLGLAGSYEQYFGPGTRLTVT.

This clone has a count of ten or more. The J gene is TRBJ1-5, the V gene TRBV29-1, with D maybe TRBD1 (5 bases). The CDR3 runs 14 residues. CDR1 is SQVTM, CDR2 ANQGSEA, per germline. Trimming removed 6 bases at V and 0 bases at J, with 12 bases between. CDR3 amino acids: CSVGTVGSNQPQHF. DNA for the CDR3: TGCAGCGTAGGGACGGTCGGTAGCAATCAGCCCCAGCATTTT.

This clone was recorded only once. The rearrangement joins TRBV18 to TRBJ1-1; 7 bases are shared with TRBD1. In germline, CDR1 is KGHSH, CDR2 LQKENI. This CDR3 contains 17 residues. V lost 1 base and J lost 0; bases outside the gene matches: 8. Here the CDR3 reads CASSPQPAGGLNTEAFF. In DNA, the CDR3 is TGTGCCAGCTCACCACAACCGGCAGGGGGTCTGAACACTGAAGCTTTCTTT.

The chain couples TRBV27 to TRBJ1-6; tentatively, D is TRBD1 (6 bases). Looked up from germline, CDR1 is MNHEY and CDR2 is SMNVEV (reference sequence). The CDR3 has 16 residues. V dropped 7 bases and J dropped 10 bases, with 23 bases sitting between them. CDR3 nucleotides: TGTGCCAGCACCCGACGTTGGCGGGACAATCCATCACCCCTCCACTTT. This translates into CASTRRWRDNPSPLHF.

This rearrangement joins TRBV2 to TRBJ2-7; TRBD1 matches 10 bases. Per the germline V gene, CDR1 is SNHLY and CDR2 is FYNNEI. The V and J ends lost 5 bases and 7 bases, in that order; junction bases with no gene match: 11. The CDR3 runs 15 residues. The CDR3 sequence is CASSSGTGVVKEQYF. CDR3 nucleotides: TGTGCCAGCAGTTCCGGGACAGGGGTCGTTAAGGAGCAGTACTTC.

The V gene is TRBV5-8, the J gene TRBJ1-5; D is uncertain. The CDR3 is 16 amino acids. CDR1 is SGHTS and CDR2 is YDEGEE in the germline V gene. V lost 0 bases and J lost 0, with 10 bases in between. The DNA of the CDR3 is TGTGCCAGCAGCTTGGCCTTACGGAATAGCAATCAGCCCCAGCATTTT. It encodes CASSLALRNSNQPQHF.

This clone showed up just once. CDR3 loop: CASSPGGSNQPQHF. CDR3 DNA: TGTGCCAGCAGTCCGGGGGGGAGCAATCAGCCCCAGCATTTT. This chain joins TRBV25-1 and TRBJ1-5, with a weak D call TRBD1 (5 bases). V was cut by 5 bases and J by 1 base, with 9 bases left in between. The germline V gene has CDR1 MGHDK and CDR2 SYGVNS. This CDR3 is built from 14 residues.

This clone was counted only a few times. The chain combines TRBV28 with TRBJ1-5; D gene ambiguous. Germline assignment: CDR1 MDHEN and CDR2 SYDVKM. This CDR3 contains 17 residues. V was trimmed by 1 base and J by 2 bases, leaving 15 bases between them. CDR3 coding DNA: TGTGCCAGCAGTTTATTTTCGCGGGGTAGGGGCAATCAGCCCCAGCATTTT. It translates to CASSLFSRGRGNQPQHF. Full variable domain (rest looked up from reference TRBV28 and TRBJ1-5): DVKVTQSSRYLVKRTGEKVFLECVQDMDHENMFWYRQDPGLGLRLIYFSYDVKMKEKGDIPEGYSVSREKKERFSLILESASTNQTSMYLCASSLFSRGRGNQPQHFGDGTRLSIL.

V is TRBV5-1 and J is TRBJ2-7; TRBD2 might be the D (5 bases). This CDR3 contains 17 residues. The germline V gene has CDR1 SGHRS and CDR2 YFSETQ. Trimming cost V 0 bases and J 1 base, with 17 bases left between them. In nucleotides, the CDR3 is TGCGCCAGCAGCTTGGTACCTAGCACAAAGTCATCCTACGAGCAGTACTTC. Amino acids: CASSLVPSTKSSYEQYF.